The sample holds a few counts of the clone carrying this T cell receptor beta chain. The target antigen is unknown. This sample was taken from a study of cytomegalovirus exposure and HLA in healthy donors. Across the whole study: Prior work identified 117 million unique TCR beta sequences in roughly 180 million T cells.

The study's findings and limits: Accurate predictions that matched the HLA-A and HLA-B alleles of most subjects were reportedly made from TCR beta sequences. Highly shared variants forming one cluster were likely a sequencing artifact.

The PCR made use of 60 Vbeta and 13 Jbeta primers. The assay was immunoSEQ multiplex PCR, and TCRdb's table has in-frame clones only and misses some. The sample records more than 100,000 clones, around 82% being singletons. Germline CDR1 reads SGDLS; CDR2 reads YYNGEE. V was trimmed by 0 bases and J by 0 bases, leaving 11 bases between them. This CDR3 has 16 residues. This clonotype originated in a young woman in good health and CMV-seropositive. The chain links TRBV9 to TRBJ2-3; D gene unclear. Sequences were obtained from PBMCs. For the CDR3, the DNA is TGTGCCAGCAGCGTAGAAGGTGGGCATAGCACAGATACGCAGTATTTT. It specifies CASSVEGGHSTDTQYF.